The rows below give T cell receptor beta chains drawn from one sample of a study of cytomegalovirus exposure and HLA in healthy donors. TCRdb's table, derived via immunoSEQ multiplex PCR, lists solely in-frame clones and lacks some. Here the sample spans 150,000 to 200,000 clones, about three quarters being singletons. Sequencing was done on a sample of PBMCs. Source of these receptors: a woman aged 30 to 39 in good health and CMV-seronegative. Both conserved end residues are part of each CDR3. D genes are given only for firm matches. A clone size is listed for some rows: how often the clone was seen (once, few, many), or a class if it is expanded.

J	size	V	D	CDR3	DNA
TRBJ1-2	.	TRBV13	.	CASSLSPGLNYGYTF	TGTGCCAGCAGCTTAAGTCCAGGGCTAAACTATGGCTACACCTTC
TRBJ2-5	.	TRBV9	.	CASSVAGGGGTQYF	TGTGCCAGCAGCGTAGCGGGTGGGGGAGGTACCCAGTACTTC
TRBJ1-5	.	TRBV23-1	.	CASSQRHNHLQDSNQPQHF	TGCGCCAGCAGTCAAAGACACAACCACCTACAGGATAGCAATCAGCCCCAGCATTTT
TRBJ2-2	.	TRBV2	.	CASRLRLANTGELFF	TGTGCCAGCAGGCTTCGACTAGCGAACACCGGGGAGCTGTTTTTT
TRBJ2-1	.	TRBV7-2	TRBD2	CASRLGIAGVANNEQFF	TGTGCCAGCAGGCTCGGGATAGCGGGAGTGGCTAACAATGAGCAGTTCTTC
TRBJ2-2	few	TRBV4-1	TRBD1	CASSQVDRGSGELFF	TGCGCCAGCAGCCAAGTCGACAGGGGGTCCGGGGAGCTGTTTTTT
TRBJ2-5	.	TRBV7-9	.	CASSLGAGPGETQYF	TGTGCCAGCAGCTTAGGAGCAGGACCGGGGGAGACCCAGTACTTC
TRBJ2-1	.	TRBV27	TRBD2	CASSRKREVDEQFF	TGTGCCAGCAGCCGCAAGCGGGAGGTGGATGAGCAGTTCTTC
TRBJ1-1	.	TRBV9	.	CASSVRPEGNTEAFF	TGTGCCAGCAGCGTCCGGCCGGAGGGGAACACTGAAGCTTTCTTT
TRBJ1-2	.	TRBV15	.	CATSRGSGQNYGYTF	TGTGCCACCAGCAGAGGATCAGGACAAAACTATGGCTACACCTTC
TRBJ2-1	.	TRBV7-6	TRBD2	CASSSYRRGGSYNEQFF	TGTGCCAGCAGCTCCTATAGGCGCGGGGGTTCCTACAATGAGCAGTTCTTC
TRBJ2-7	.	TRBV28	.	CASSSGIYEQYF	TGTGCCAGCAGTTCAGGGATCTACGAGCAGTACTTC
TRBJ2-1	once	TRBV18	TRBD2	CASSPRSGGLDEQFF	TGTGCCAGCTCACCACGTAGCGGGGGGTTGGATGAGCAGTTCTTC
TRBJ1-4	.	TRBV5-8	.	CASSRQVDHEKLFF	TGTGCCAGCAGCCGACAGGTCGATCATGAAAAACTGTTTTTT
TRBJ2-3	.	TRBV6-1	.	CASSGFDYGGETDTQYF	TGTGCCAGCAGTGGGTTTGACTATGGCGGGGAAACAGATACGCAGTATTTT
TRBJ2-4	.	TRBV9	TRBD2	CASSVGIAGAKNIQYF	TGTGCCAGCAGCGTAGGAATAGCGGGGGCGAAAAACATTCAGTACTTC